The rows below give T cell receptor beta chains drawn from one sample of a study of cytomegalovirus exposure and HLA in healthy donors. Repertoires were generated with immunoSEQ multiplex PCR, while TCRdb's copy carries only in-frame clones and drops some. The table lists approximately 170,000 clones, 85% of them singletons, with roughly 15% in the top ten. The sequenced sample consisted of PBMCs. The receptors shown here come from a man aged 18-30 years in good health and CMV-seropositive. The CDR3 runs from the conserved cysteine through the conserved F or W. A D gene is named only where the DNA matches it firmly. Rows give clone size only sometimes, using once, few, many, or a class for an expanded clone.

cdr3_length	d_call	clone_size	v_call	j_call	cdr3_aa	cdr3_nt
15	NA	once	TRBV30	TRBJ2-1	CAWFPGSSSYNEQFF	TGTGCCTGGTTTCCCGGGAGCTCCTCCTACAATGAGCAGTTCTTC
14	TRBD2	NA	TRBV6-1	TRBJ2-7	CASSEGTRVYEQYF	TGTGCCAGCAGTGAAGGGACTAGGGTCTACGAGCAGTACTTC
12	TRBD1	NA	TRBV6-1	TRBJ2-7	CASSHRGYEQYF	TGTGCCAGCAGTCACAGGGGATACGAGCAGTACTTC
13	TRBD1	NA	TRBV28	TRBJ1-1	CASSSPGQPEAFF	TGTGCCAGCAGTTCTCCGGGACAGCCTGAAGCTTTCTTT
15	NA	NA	TRBV4-1	TRBJ1-1	CASSQDSLLNTEAFF	TGCGCCAGCAGCCAAGATAGCCTGCTAAACACTGAAGCTTTCTTT
16	NA	NA	TRBV7-2	TRBJ2-3	CASSPRLRGAEDTQYF	TGTGCCAGCAGCCCCCGATTAAGGGGCGCGGAAGATACGCAGTATTTT
17	TRBD1	NA	TRBV27	TRBJ2-3	CASSFKGDRVVSDTQYF	TGTGCCAGCAGTTTTAAGGGGGACAGGGTAGTTTCAGATACGCAGTATTTT
13	NA	NA	TRBV6-5	TRBJ1-5	CASSFAINQPQHF	TGTGCCAGCAGTTTCGCTATTAATCAGCCCCAGCATTTT
18	TRBD2	NA	TRBV10-3	TRBJ2-2	CAISESRLSGRYTGELFF	TGTGCCATCAGTGAGTCGAGGTTGAGCGGGAGGTACACCGGGGAGCTGTTTTTT
12	NA	NA	TRBV5-4	TRBJ2-1	CASSSRVNEQFF	TGTGCCAGCAGCTCCAGGGTCAATGAGCAGTTCTTC
15	TRBD1	NA	TRBV7-9	TRBJ2-7	CASSTLTGGPDEQYF	TGTGCCAGCAGCACTTTGACAGGGGGGCCTGACGAGCAGTACTTC
14	NA	NA	TRBV27	TRBJ1-1	CASRDGQGNTEAFF	TGTGCCAGCAGAGACGGGCAGGGCAACACTGAAGCTTTCTTT
15	TRBD1	NA	TRBV30	TRBJ2-3	CAWETGAVGADTQYF	TGTGCCTGGGAGACAGGGGCTGTGGGGGCAGATACGCAGTATTTT
16	TRBD2	NA	TRBV19	TRBJ2-5	CASSTSGLWGQETQYF	TGTGCCAGTAGCACATCGGGACTATGGGGCCAAGAGACCCAGTACTTC
14	NA	NA	TRBV4-1	TRBJ2-7	CASSRGSGSYEQYF	TGCGCCAGCAGCCGCGGAAGTGGCTCCTACGAGCAGTACTTC
14	TRBD1	few	TRBV6-4	TRBJ1-2	CASSVGTGDYGYTF	TGTGCCAGCAGTGTCGGGACAGGCGACTATGGCTACACCTTC
13	NA	NA	TRBV6-5	TRBJ1-1	CASYAGPYTEAFF	TGTGCCAGCTATGCGGGCCCGTACACTGAAGCTTTCTTT
15	NA	NA	TRBV10-2	TRBJ2-3	CASSESNQGRYTQYF	TGCGCCAGCAGTGAGTCGAACCAGGGGAGATATACGCAGTATTTT
18	NA	NA	TRBV4-1	TRBJ2-6	CASSRLQGPHSGANVLTF	TGCGCCAGCAGCCGCTTACAGGGCCCCCATTCTGGGGCCAACGTCCTGACTTTC
13	NA	NA	TRBV7-9	TRBJ1-2	CASSSTRGYGYTF	TGTGCCAGCAGCTCCACCCGGGGCTATGGCTACACCTTC
12	TRBD2	NA	TRBV5-1	TRBJ2-1	CASSPGLHEQFF	TGCGCCAGCAGCCCGGGACTACATGAGCAGTTCTTC
14	NA	NA	TRBV2	TRBJ1-1	CASSESRLNTEAFF	TGTGCCAGCAGTGAGAGCAGGTTGAACACTGAAGCTTTCTTT
15	TRBD1	NA	TRBV19	TRBJ1-5	CASTLSKGGSQPQHF	TGTGCCAGTACCTTATCTAAAGGGGGCAGCCAGCCCCAGCATTTT
14	TRBD1	NA	TRBV2	TRBJ1-4	CASSQQGTGEKLFF	TGTGCCAGCAGCCAACAGGGGACAGGTGAAAAACTGTTTTTT
14	TRBD1	NA	TRBV28	TRBJ1-2	CASSQPGQNYGYTF	TGTGCCAGCAGTCAGCCGGGACAGAACTATGGCTACACCTTC
16	NA	NA	TRBV12-1	TRBJ2-7	CASSFDRSSPSYEQYF	TGTGCCAGCAGCTTTGACAGGTCCTCACCCTCCTACGAGCAGTACTTC
15	NA	NA	TRBV2	TRBJ1-1	CASSSSTAMNTEAFF	TGTGCCAGCAGCTCTTCGACTGCTATGAACACTGAAGCTTTCTTT
14	TRBD1	NA	TRBV5-1	TRBJ1-1	CASSAGQGDAEAFF	TGCGCCAGCAGCGCCGGACAGGGGGACGCTGAAGCTTTCTTT
14	NA	NA	TRBV30	TRBJ1-4	CAWSGGATNEKLFF	TGTGCCTGGAGTGGAGGAGCAACTAATGAAAAACTGTTTTTT
16	NA	NA	TRBV28	TRBJ2-7	CASSPGGLKMAYEQYF	TGTGCCAGCAGTCCCGGAGGGCTTAAGATGGCCTACGAGCAGTACTTC
16	TRBD1	NA	TRBV4-2	TRBJ2-1	CASSQEMVQGNNEQFF	TGTGCCAGCAGCCAAGAAATGGTACAGGGGAACAATGAGCAGTTCTTC
14	TRBD2	NA	TRBV29-1	TRBJ2-5	CSVSGSGTRETQYF	TGCAGCGTTTCGGGTAGCGGGACCCGAGAGACCCAGTACTTC
14	NA	NA	TRBV25-1	TRBJ1-2	CASSEDLASWGYTF	TGTGCCAGCAGTGAAGATCTGGCCTCCTGGGGCTACACCTTC
16	TRBD1	once	TRBV19	TRBJ2-7	CASTQEGAPSVGEQYF	TGTGCCAGTACTCAAGAGGGGGCACCGTCTGTGGGGGAGCAGTACTTC
15	NA	NA	TRBV13	TRBJ2-7	CASSFGQGFGGEQYF	TGTGCCAGCAGCTTCGGCCAGGGCTTTGGGGGGGAGCAGTACTTC
18	TRBD2	NA	TRBV28	TRBJ2-3	CASSIPGLAGASDGTQYF	TGTGCCAGCAGCATCCCGGGACTAGCGGGGGCCTCCGATGGTACGCAGTATTTT
14	NA	NA	TRBV11-3	TRBJ1-4	CASSRRGLGEKLFF	TGTGCCAGCAGTCGTCGGGGACTCGGCGAAAAACTGTTTTTT
13	NA	few	TRBV4-1	TRBJ1-2	CASSPLVNYGYTF	TGCGCCAGCAGCCCCCTAGTGAACTATGGCTACACCTTC
13	NA	NA	TRBV7-9	TRBJ2-7	CASAGQSSYEQYF	TGTGCCAGCGCGGGACAGAGCTCCTACGAGCAGTACTTC
13	NA	NA	TRBV5-1	TRBJ1-1	CASSLEGRLGAFF	TGCGCCAGCAGCTTGGAGGGGCGTCTGGGAGCTTTCTTT
16	NA	NA	TRBV5-1	TRBJ1-4	CASSPQVAGTNEKLFF	TGCGCCAGCAGCCCGCAGGTGGCTGGCACTAATGAAAAACTGTTTTTT
15	TRBD2	NA	TRBV9	TRBJ2-7	CASSAGLADDYEQYF	TGTGCCAGCAGCGCGGGACTAGCGGACGACTACGAGCAGTACTTC
16	TRBD1	NA	TRBV29-1	TRBJ1-5	CSVQPGQGVVRQPQHF	TGCAGCGTTCAACCGGGACAGGGGGTAGTGCGTCAGCCCCAGCATTTT
13	TRBD1	few	TRBV7-9	TRBJ2-5	CASRLGQGETQYF	TGTGCCAGCAGACTGGGACAGGGAGAGACCCAGTACTTC
16	TRBD2	NA	TRBV14	TRBJ2-1	CASSQGLAGDYNEQFF	TGTGCCAGCAGCCAAGGACTAGCGGGAGATTATAATGAGCAGTTCTTC
17	TRBD2	NA	TRBV27	TRBJ2-2	CASSTVWEGRDTGELFF	TGTGCCAGCAGTACGGTCTGGGAGGGGAGGGACACCGGGGAGCTGTTTTTT
15	TRBD2	NA	TRBV28	TRBJ2-5	CASSFGGGMQETQYF	TGTGCCAGCAGTTTTGGCGGGGGGATGCAAGAGACCCAGTACTTC
15	TRBD1	NA	TRBV28	TRBJ2-7	CASSYIRDSKYEQYF	TGTGCCAGCAGTTACATCCGGGACAGTAAATACGAGCAGTACTTC
13	TRBD2	NA	TRBV7-8	TRBJ2-5	CASRAGGEETQYF	TGTGCCAGCAGAGCGGGGGGGGAGGAGACCCAGTACTTC
14	NA	NA	TRBV12-2	TRBJ2-7	CASRPGSSPYEQYF	TGTGCAAGTCGACCCGGGAGCTCCCCCTACGAGCAGTACTTC
13	NA	NA	TRBV28	TRBJ2-5	CASSSGVPETQYF	TGTGCCAGCAGTTCAGGGGTCCCAGAGACCCAGTACTTC
14	NA	NA	TRBV7-9	TRBJ2-5	CASSFPQPQETQYF	TGTGCCAGCAGCTTTCCACAGCCACAAGAGACCCAGTACTTC
15	TRBD1	NA	TRBV4-1	TRBJ1-5	CASSQTTGGNQPQHF	TGCGCCAGCAGCCAAACTACAGGGGGTAATCAGCCCCAGCATTTT
16	NA	NA	TRBV15	TRBJ2-3	CATSGSRVTSTDTQYF	TGTGCCACCAGCGGGAGCAGAGTCACTAGCACAGATACGCAGTATTTT
15	TRBD2	once	TRBV9	TRBJ2-7	CASSVGAGGSHEQYF	TGTGCCAGCAGCGTTGGCGCGGGAGGGTCCCACGAGCAGTACTTC
14	NA	NA	TRBV2	TRBJ2-5	CASSVAGAKETQYF	TGTGCCAGCAGTGTCGCTGGGGCGAAAGAGACCCAGTACTTC
12	NA	NA	TRBV2	TRBJ2-5	CASETGKETQYF	TGTGCCAGCGAGACGGGAAAGGAGACCCAGTACTTC
17	TRBD2	NA	TRBV28	TRBJ2-3	CASSLFRPGLGVDTQYF	TGTGCCAGCAGTTTATTTAGACCGGGACTAGGGGTAGATACGCAGTATTTT
14	TRBD2	many	TRBV6-1	TRBJ2-7	CASRDSGGAREQYF	TGTGCCAGCAGAGATAGCGGGGGGGCTCGCGAGCAGTACTTC